These 31 T cell receptor delta chains were all obtained from the same sample, sequenced in a study of Vδ1+ human thymocytes. Findings and caveats of the study: Thymic TRG and TRD repertoires appeared highly polyclonal, with Gaussian CDR3 length distributions.

Their antigens are not known. The template was reverse-transcribed extracted RNA. CDR3 amplicons came from multiplex PCR with pooled V-gene forward and constant-region reverse primers. TCRdb fed the multiplex PCR reads to CATT. Among some 54,000 delta-chain clones listed, more than 15% were seen once. Sequences were obtained from Vdelta1+ gamma-delta thymocytes from the thymus. Subset given: FACS-sorted CD3+ TCRalphabeta- TCRVdelta1+ TCRVdelta2- thymocytes. Receptors were obtained from a boy younger than two who had congenital heart surgery.

The chain couples TRDV1 to TRDJ1, with D hard to call. Trimming removed 0 bases at V and 0 bases at J, with 11 bases between. Looked up from germline, CDR1 is TSWWSYY and CDR2 is QGS. The CDR3 spans 16 residues. DNA of the CDR3: TGTGCTCTTGGGGAACTTCCAAACGGATACACCGATAAACTCATCTTT. This codes for CALGELPNGYTDKLIF.

The chain links TRDV1 to TRDJ1, with 11 bases lining up with TRDD3. The CDR3 runs to 25 residues. With V trimmed by 3 bases and J by 2 bases, 32 bases remained unmatched. The V gene's germline CDR1 is TSWWSYY and CDR2 QGS. The CDR3 protein is CALGDPPFPFLLLGDTPKMTDKLIF. As DNA, the CDR3 is TGTGCTCTTGGGGACCCTCCCTTCCCCTTTTTACTCCTGGGGGATACTCCGAAGATGACCGATAAACTCATCTTT.

This clone showed up just a few times. The chain links TRDV1 to TRDJ1; 9 bases are a match to TRDD2. The germline V gene encodes CDR1 TSWWSYY and CDR2 QGS. Unmatched junction bases numbered 17, after V lost 3 bases and J lost 0 bases. The CDR3 is made up of 20 amino acids. CDR3 loop: CALGESPSYYLGGNTDKLIF. The CDR3 nucleotides are TGTGCTCTTGGGGAGTCCCCTTCCTACTATTTGGGGGGGAACACCGATAAACTCATCTTT.

The J gene is TRDJ1, the V gene TRDV1; TRDD3 matches 8 bases. This CDR3 has 20 amino acids. Germline-derived CDR1 and CDR2 are TSWWSYY and QGS. Germline trimming cut 3 bases from V and 5 bases from J; bases unmatched to any gene: 23. CDR3 nucleotide sequence: TGTGCTCTTGGGGACCACTCCTTCCCCTTGTACTGGGGGTTTCCAGATAAACTCATCTTT. Protein: CALGDHSFPLYWGFPDKLIF.

The chain recombines TRDV1 with TRDJ1, with TRDD3 matching 11 bases. Germline lookup yields CDR1 TSWWSYY and CDR2 QGS. The trim removed 0 bases at V and 0 bases at J, leaving 3 bases unmatched. This CDR3 has 17 residues. The DNA for the CDR3 is TGTGCTCTTGGGGAACTAGTACTGGGGGATAACACCGATAAACTCATCTTT. Amino acids: CALGELVLGDNTDKLIF.

The genes are TRDV1 and TRDJ1; D might be TRDD3 (6 bases). CDR1 is TSWWSYY and CDR2 is QGS in the germline V gene. Trimming shortened V by 1 base and J by 0 bases, and 15 bases separated the two germline ends. This CDR3 has 17 amino acids. The CDR3 reads CALGEPGVLVYTDKLIF. DNA of the CDR3: TGTGCTCTTGGGGAACCTGGGGTTTTAGTTTACACCGATAAACTCATCTTT.

V usage is TRDV1 and J usage is TRDJ1; TRDD3 aligns across 12 bases. With 3 bases clipped from V and 0 bases from J, the junction kept 17 bases outside the gene matches. The CDR3 spans 21 residues. CDR1 and CDR2 (germline): TSWWSYY, QGS. Written as DNA, the CDR3 is TGTGCTCTTGGGGACCGGCAGGGTTCGTACTGGGGGATACCGTACACCGATAAACTCATCTTT. This codes for CALGDRQGSYWGIPYTDKLIF.

The J gene is TRDJ1, the V gene TRDV2, with 8 bases lining up with TRDD3. The germline V gene encodes CDR1 GEAIGNYY and CDR2 EKD. This CDR3 spans 22 amino acids. Trimming removed 0 bases from V and 0 bases from J; junction bases left unmatched: 23. CDR3 sequence (DNA): TGTGCCTGTGACACCGGCGAATTGACCTACCTACTGGGGGGAAGGTACACCGATAAACTCATCTTT. It translates to CACDTGELTYLLGGRYTDKLIF.

A few counts support this clone. The chain carries TRDV1 and TRDJ1; no clear D gene. Germline V CDR1 and CDR2: TSWWSYY, QGS. V lost 2 bases to trimming and J lost 0 bases, with 10 bases between them. This CDR3 has 15 residues. CDR3 nucleotides: TGTGCTCTTGGGGAAGTCGTACTAGACACCGATAAACTCATCTTT. Translating gives CALGEVVLDTDKLIF.

In regard to this clone: Other nucleotide sequences from this sample produce the same CDR3. The J gene is TRDJ1, the V gene TRDV2, with 8 bases aligning to TRDD3. CDR3 length equals 20 residues. Trimming removed 0 bases from V and 1 base from J; junction bases left unmatched: 18. Germline values: CDR1 GEAIGNYY, CDR2 EKD. CDR3 loop: CACDTAESTGGLGLTDKLIF. The CDR3 nucleotides are TGTGCCTGTGACACCGCGGAGAGTACTGGGGGGTTAGGGCTCACCGATAAACTCATCTTT.

This sequence joins TRDV1 and TRDJ1; 12 bases match TRDD3. The CDR3 is 29 amino acids. Trimming cost V 3 bases and J 0 bases; bases outside gene matches: 41. CDR1 is TSWWSYY, CDR2 QGS, per germline. CDR3 bases: TGTGCTCTTGGGGAGAAGGGGTTTGAAAGCGCCCGTCTACCCACTGGGGGATACCGACTTCTTTCGTACACCGATAAACTCATCTTT. It translates to CALGEKGFESARLPTGGYRLLSYTDKLIF.

Of note for this clone: A much larger clonotype is one base distant, so this may be a read error. The chain couples TRAV29/DV5 to TRDJ1; D ambiguous. The CDR3 extends over 14 amino acids. From germline, CDR1 is NSMFDY and CDR2 ISSIKDK. V lost 0 bases and J lost 1, with 10 bases in between. The CDR3 DNA reads as TGTGCAGCAAGCGTTGCATGCAGCACCGATAAACTCATCTTT. Translated: CAASVACSTDKLIF.

This clone has just a few counts. The rearrangement uses TRAV29/DV5 and TRDJ1, with TRDD3 matching 11 bases. V gave up 0 bases and J gave up 1 base; unmatched junction bases: 17. Germline values: CDR1 NSMFDY, CDR2 ISSIKDK. This CDR3 has 20 residues. CDR3 region: CAASAESGGYRTQCTDKLIF. The CDR3 bases are TGTGCAGCAAGCGCAGAATCTGGGGGATACCGAACCCAGTGCACCGATAAACTCATCTTT.

A few counts support this clone. The V call is TRDV1, the J call TRDJ1; 13 positions agree with TRDD3. Germline V lookup: CDR1 TSWWSYY, CDR2 QGS. The CDR3 contains 22 residues. J gave up 2 bases and V 3 bases, and 21 bases lay outside the gene matches. CDR3 in DNA: TGTGCTCTTGGGGAGGTTATCTCTCCTTACTGGGGGATACGGGGTAGAACCGATAAACTCATCTTT. Translating it yields CALGEVISPYWGIRGRTDKLIF.

In this sample, this clone turned up once. The rearrangement uses TRDV1 and TRDJ1, with D tentatively TRDD3 (5 bases). This CDR3 comprises 19 residues. Germline V gene data show CDR1 as TSWWSYY and CDR2 as QGS. V was clipped by 5 bases and J by 0 bases, with 25 bases between them. The CDR3 is CALGILPTRSWEYTDKLIF. The CDR3 DNA sequence: TGTGCTCTTGGGATACTACCCACCAGAAGCTGGGAGTACACCGATAAACTCATCTTT.

This clone was recorded a few times. The chain uses TRDV1 and TRDJ1; TRDD3 agrees at 9 bases. J gave up 0 bases and V 4 bases, and 9 bases lay outside the gene matches. Germline V gene lookup returns CDR1 TSWWSYY and CDR2 QGS. The CDR3 extends over 17 amino acids. CDR3: CALGVRGYAGYTDKLIF. The DNA for the CDR3 is TGTGCTCTTGGGGTTAGGGGATACGCGGGGTACACCGATAAACTCATCTTT.

J is TRDJ1 and V is TRDV1; 9 bases agree with TRDD3. V shed 1 base, J shed 6 bases, and the junction held 12 bases outside the gene matches. Germline V gene sequence: CDR1 TSWWSYY, CDR2 QGS. This CDR3 has 17 residues. This chain's CDR3 is CALGERDSGGYPYKLIF. As DNA, the CDR3 is TGTGCTCTTGGGGAACGTGATTCCGGGGGATACCCTTATAAACTCATCTTT.

The chain is built from TRDV1 and TRDJ1; 12 positions agree with TRDD3. The junction had 29 bases not matched to a gene; V was cut back by 3 bases and J by 0 bases. Germline values: CDR1 TSWWSYY, CDR2 QGS. CDR3 size: 25 residues. CDR3 nucleotides: TGTGCTCTTGGGGAGCTTAGCACCCCCGTTTTCCTTACCTGGGGGATACGGGTATACACCGATAAACTCATCTTT. It codes for CALGELSTPVFLTWGIRVYTDKLIF.

The rearrangement joins TRDV1 to TRDJ1; the D gene is possibly TRDD2 (6 bases). Per the germline V gene, CDR1 is TSWWSYY and CDR2 is QGS. The CDR3 contains 20 residues. V gave up 1 base and J gave up 1 base, with 25 bases separating them. In DNA, the CDR3 is TGTGCTCTTGGGGAACCCGCCTATCCCTTCCGGAAAAGTCGCACCGATAAACTCATCTTT. It translates to CALGEPAYPFRKSRTDKLIF.

Only a few counts were recorded for this clone. The rearrangement joins TRDV1 to TRDJ1, with TRDD3 matching over 11 bases. Losses at the gene ends were 0 bases for V and 3 bases for J; bases not matched to a gene: 12. The germline CDR1 and CDR2 sequences are TSWWSYY and QGS. CDR3 length: 19 residues. CDR3 in DNA: TGTGCTCTTGGGGAACTGGGCCCCGTACTGGGGGATATCCCCGATAAACTCATCTTT. Its protein is CALGELGPVLGDIPDKLIF.

A few counts support this clone. The V and J genes are TRDV1 and TRDJ1; 7 bases are a match to TRDD3. The germline gives CDR1 TSWWSYY, CDR2 QGS. The CDR3 covers 16 residues. The V and J ends lost 0 bases and 3 bases, in that order; junction bases with no gene match: 7. This CDR3 is CALGELGDYGADKLIF. The CDR3 nucleotides read TGTGCTCTTGGGGAACTGGGGGATTACGGGGCCGATAAACTCATCTTT.

This chain connects TRDV1 to TRDJ1, with 7 bases matching TRDD3. CDR3 length: 20 amino acids. The junction had 20 bases not matched to a gene; V was cut back by 4 bases and J by 0 bases. Germline CDR1 is TSWWSYY and CDR2 is QGS. CDR3 in amino acids: CALGASTAGGLPPYTDKLIF. As DNA, the CDR3 is TGTGCTCTTGGGGCATCTACGGCTGGGGGTTTACCCCCGTACACCGATAAACTCATCTTT.

This clone was seen more than once but under ten times. The chain has TRDV2 and TRDJ1; 13 nucleotides line up with TRDD3. CDR3 length equals 18 residues. Germline CDR1 and CDR2: GEAIGNYY and EKD. After removal of 0 bases from V and 0 bases from J, the junction contained 6 bases not matched to a gene. The CDR3 DNA reads as TGTGCCTGTGACACCGATACTGGGGGATACGCTTACACCGATAAACTCATCTTT. Translated: CACDTDTGGYAYTDKLIF.

A word on this clone: Other DNA sequences from this sample encode an identical CDR3 as well. This sequence joins TRDV1 and TRDJ1; 8 nucleotides line up with TRDD3. Germline-derived CDR1 and CDR2 are TSWWSYY and QGS. There are 17 residues in the CDR3. J lost 2 bases, V lost 3 bases, and 11 bases had no gene match. This chain's CDR3 is CALGDFTGGRLTDKLIF. The CDR3 DNA is TGTGCTCTTGGGGATTTTACTGGGGGCCGACTTACCGATAAACTCATCTTT.

Only a few counts were recorded for this clone. The chain combines TRDV1 with TRDJ1, with TRDD3 identical over 12 bases. This CDR3 has 27 amino acids. Germline CDR1 reads TSWWSYY; CDR2 reads QGS. J gave up 4 bases and V 0 bases, and 36 bases lay outside the gene matches. The CDR3 spells CALGELGPYYHLGPSWGIRPWGDKLIF. In DNA, the CDR3 is TGTGCTCTTGGGGAACTTGGTCCCTACTACCATCTAGGTCCGAGCTGGGGGATACGCCCTTGGGGCGATAAACTCATCTTT.

This chain joins TRDV1 and TRDJ2; a weak D match, TRDD2 (5 bases). V gave up 0 bases and J gave up 3 bases, with 23 bases separating them. The CDR3 extends over 20 amino acids. Germline loops: CDR1 TSWWSYY, CDR2 QGS. CDR3 in DNA: TGTGCTCTTGGGGAACTAAAAGCCTACCTCCCTTTAAGGCTGACAGCACAACTCTTCTTT. This translates into CALGELKAYLPLRLTAQLFF.

This clone has only a few counts. The rearrangement uses TRDV1 and TRDJ1, with a tentative D call TRDD2 (6 bases). This CDR3 comprises 20 residues. V was shortened by 0 bases and J by 4 bases, with 27 bases between the two germline ends. The germline V gene has CDR1 TSWWSYY and CDR2 QGS. This CDR3 reads CALGELRIGSYPALIDKLIF. In DNA form, the CDR3 reads TGTGCTCTTGGGGAACTTAGAATCGGATCCTACCCTGCCCTGATCGATAAACTCATCTTT.

The table lists this clone with a few counts. V gene TRDV1 combines with J gene TRDJ1; the D call may be TRDD2 or TRDD3 (5 bases each). Trimming shortened V by 6 bases and J by 0 bases, and 35 bases separated the two germline ends. The CDR3 runs to 22 residues. The germline CDR1 and CDR2 sequences are TSWWSYY and QGS. In DNA, the CDR3 is TGTGCTCTTGGTAATACTTCCCCCGGGGACGCAAAAGTCCGTGCCTACACCGATAAACTCATCTTT. Its protein product is CALGNTSPGDAKVRAYTDKLIF.

The chain is built from TRDV1 and TRDJ1, with a possible D match to TRDD3 (5 bases). CDR1 and CDR2 from the germline V gene are TSWWSYY and QGS. V gave up 4 bases and J gave up 1 base, with 19 bases separating them. The CDR3 has 17 residues. Here the CDR3 reads CALGAGLSHSFTDKLIF. For the CDR3, the DNA is TGTGCTCTTGGGGCTGGGCTTTCCCACTCCTTCACCGATAAACTCATCTTT.

The table lists this clone with a few counts. The chain couples TRDV1 to TRDJ1; 11 bases align to TRDD3. The CDR3 runs to 25 residues. V was clipped by 4 bases and J by 2 bases; unmatched bases: 33. The germline V gene encodes CDR1 TSWWSYY and CDR2 QGS. In DNA form, the CDR3 reads TGTGCTCTTGGGGGCCTGTTTCGGTCTTCCCAGTCAATCCGTACTGGGGGATATAAAACCGATAAACTCATCTTT. Encoded protein: CALGGLFRSSQSIRTGGYKTDKLIF.

This clone was observed a few times. J is TRDJ1 and V is TRDV1; TRDD3 matches at 8 bases. The V and J ends lost 0 bases and 4 bases, in that order; junction bases with no gene match: 13. The CDR3 runs to 18 residues. The germline CDR1 and CDR2 sequences are TSWWSYY and QGS. The CDR3 DNA follows: TGTGCTCTTGGGGAACTAGAGGGTCGTACTGGGGGCCTCGATAAACTCATCTTT. Translation: CALGELEGRTGGLDKLIF.